Listed below are T cell receptor beta chains from one sample, sequenced in a study of blood T cell repertoires in COVID-19. Profiled with immunoSEQ multiplex PCR; TCRdb holds only in-frame clones, not every one. The table lists over 150,000 clones, approximately 84% of them singletons. The sample consisted of PBMCs or T cells enriched from blood (not recorded which). Receptors were obtained from a woman aged 45-59 years who had recovered from COVID-19. CDR3s include the opening cysteine and the closing phenylalanine or tryptophan.

j_call v_call cdr3_aa
TRBJ2-7 TRBV7-2 CASSSGDYEQYF
TRBJ2-7 TRBV6-5 CASSQPQGYEQYF
TRBJ2-1 TRBV19 CASSSRQVLQDEQFF
TRBJ2-5 TRBV5-1 CASSDRKGETQYF
TRBJ2-1 TRBV2 CASSVVGLAGVGEQFF
TRBJ2-7 TRBV6-1 CASSEIVTSGRFEQYF
TRBJ1-1 TRBV5-4 CASSFGGNTEAFF
TRBJ1-2 TRBV28 CASSRTENYGYTF
TRBJ2-3 TRBV7-9 CASSLSIPTDTQYF
TRBJ2-2 TRBV28 CASSLDKGLVFF
TRBJ1-1 TRBV7-9 CASSSGHGMNTEAFF
TRBJ1-4 TRBV19 CASSGSGTGWDKLFF
TRBJ1-2 TRBV18 CASSPDGNYGYTF
TRBJ2-1 TRBV24-1 CATSDTAGGSSREQFF
TRBJ2-3 TRBV5-1 CASSLGTSGRFDTQYF
TRBJ2-1 TRBV19 CASSASGRYNEQFF
TRBJ1-1 TRBV29-1 CSVDSGSTEAFF
TRBJ2-3 TRBV5-1 CASSLVASSPLDTQYF
TRBJ2-1 TRBV6-2/TRBV6-3 CASSPQGPYNEQFF
TRBJ2-1 TRBV29-1 CSVGSGRIRNEQFF
TRBJ2-5 TRBV11-3 CASSWAGTSGEETQYF
TRBJ1-1 TRBV4-2 CASSQAGTGDWSTEAFF
TRBJ1-1 TRBV9 CASSPTGAPSNTEAFF
TRBJ1-4 TRBV25-1 CASGTGGYEKLFF
TRBJ2-1 TRBV30 CAWTNPGVSSYNEQFF
TRBJ2-3 TRBV21-1 CASSNFPSGMTPDTQYF
TRBJ1-2 TRBV19 CASSIDLEYGYGYTF
TRBJ1-2 TRBV12-3/TRBV12-4 CASSPVEGAGYTF
TRBJ2-7 TRBV28 CASRKQTGVHEQYF
TRBJ2-1 TRBV20-1 CSASRASGSPGEQFF
TRBJ1-2 TRBV28 CASSFDERPYGYTF
TRBJ2-1 TRBV24-1 CATSQLAGEYNEQFF
TRBJ2-1 TRBV9 CASSVADGEQFF
TRBJ2-6 TRBV7-8 CASSRPRGTFAGANVLTF